The 21 T cell receptor beta chains below were found in one sample sequenced in a study of blood T cells in healthy people across ages. Then a second PCR, running roughly 7 to 11 cycles, was carried out with a sample-barcoded 5' primer and a J-beta primer mix. TCRdb re-derived calls from the 5' RACE reads in MiXCR, one entry per CDR3 protein. The data show under 2 million distinct CDR3 sequences, about 31% seen once. Specimen: blood. Receptor source: a woman aged 25-40 years in good health.

The rearrangement joins TRBV27 to TRBJ2-1; 8 bases line up with TRBD2. The germline V gene encodes CDR1 MNHEY and CDR2 SMNVEV (reference sequence). The CDR3 consists of 13 residues. V shed 2 bases and J 12 bases; nucleotides not matched to a gene: 6. The CDR3 spells CASSLREGGGQFF. CDR3 in DNA: TGTGCCAGCAGTTTACGGGAGGGAGGGGGGCAGTTCTTC.

The chain combines TRBV7-9 with TRBJ1-6; TRBD1 might be the D (6 bases). Trimming pared 5 bases from V and 3 bases from J, leaving 14 bases between. The germline gives CDR1 SEHNR, CDR2 FQNEAQ (reference sequence). The CDR3 contains 16 residues. CDR3 sequence (DNA): TGTGCCAGCAGCCCCTTAGACAGGTTCTATAATTCACCCCTCCACTTT. The encoded protein is CASSPLDRFYNSPLHF.

The V and J genes are TRBV19 and TRBJ2-1, with D perhaps TRBD1 or TRBD2 (6 bases each). V was cut by 10 bases and J by 13 bases, with 14 bases left in between. Germline lookup yields CDR1 LNHDA and CDR2 SQIVND (reference sequence). The length of the CDR3 is 10 residues. The DNA for the CDR3 is TGTGCCACCAGAGGAGGGGGACAGTTCTTC. This translates into CATRGGGQFF.

V and J are TRBV29-1 and TRBJ2-3, with 15 bases fitting TRBD2. V was pared by 3 bases and J by 8 bases, with 3 bases of the junction left unmatched. Germline V gives CDR1 SQVTM, CDR2 ANQGSEA. The CDR3 contains 14 residues. The CDR3 here is CSVEGLAGGATQYF. DNA of the CDR3: TGCAGCGTTGAGGGACTAGCGGGAGGCGCTACGCAGTATTTT.

This clonotype was seen more than once but under ten times. This rearrangement joins TRBV9 to TRBJ1-2, with D possibly being TRBD1 (5 bases). This CDR3 comprises 16 residues. Germline V CDR1 and CDR2: SGDLS, YYNGEE. V was cut by 3 bases and J by 7 bases, with 22 bases left in between. The CDR3 protein is CASSAIPPSRVGGYTF. The CDR3 nucleotides read TGTGCCAGCAGCGCGATCCCTCCTTCCAGGGTTGGTGGCTACACCTTC.

The rearrangement uses TRBV7-9 and TRBJ2-7; TRBD1 matches at 7 bases. The CDR3 is 16 residues long. Per germline, CDR1 SEHNR and CDR2 FQNEAQ (reference sequence). V lost 4 bases to trimming and J lost 6 bases; unmatched junction nucleotides: 15. In nucleotides, the CDR3 is TGTGCCAGCAGCTCGAGGGACAGCCTCCCGACCTGCGAGCAGTACTTC. This translates into CASSSRDSLPTCEQYF. The whole variable domain, remainder taken from reference TRBV7-9 and TRBJ2-7, is DTGVSQNPRHKITKRGQNVTFRCDPISEHNRLYWYRQTLGQGPEFLTYFQNEAQLEKSRLLSDRFSAERPKGSFSTLEIQRTEQGDSAMYLCASSSRDSLPTCEQYFGPGTRLTVT.

This chain connects TRBV10-1 to TRBJ1-1, with 8 bases lining up with TRBD1. V dropped 8 bases and J dropped 4; count of bases not matched to a gene: 9. Germline V gene lookup returns CDR1 WNHNN and CDR2 SYGVQD (reference sequence). The CDR3 runs to 14 residues. CDR3 DNA: TGCGCCAGCTCCCGGACAGGGCGAGGCACTGAAGCTTTCTTT. Amino acid sequence: CASSRTGRGTEAFF.

V usage is TRBV18 and J usage is TRBJ2-5; no clear D. V shed 6 bases and J shed 2 bases, with 13 bases lying between them. Germline V lookup: CDR1 KGHSH, CDR2 LQKENI. The CDR3 consists of 14 residues. CDR3 sequence reads: CASSSQHPQETQYF. The DNA of the CDR3 is TGTGCCAGCTCTTCACAGCATCCTCAAGAGACCCAGTACTTC. The full variable domain, rest sourced from reference TRBV18 and TRBJ2-5, is NAGVMQNPRHLVRRRGQEARLRCSPMKGHSHVYWYRQLPEEGLKFMVYLQKENIIDESGMPKERFSAEFPKEGPSILRIQQVVRGDSAAYFCASSSQHPQETQYFGPGTRLLVL.

This clonotype was seen only a few times. This chain links TRBV5-1 with TRBJ2-1, with 8 bases that match TRBD2. V shed 3 bases, J shed 6 bases, and the junction held 11 bases outside the gene matches. The CDR3 totals 16 residues. Germline CDR1 reads SGHRS; CDR2 reads YFSETQ. The CDR3 here is CASSSTPGLVSNEQFF. The CDR3 bases are TGCGCCAGCAGCTCTACTCCGGGACTAGTAAGCAATGAGCAGTTCTTC.

As to this clonotype: A single base separates this from a much larger clone, so it may be a read error. The chain joins TRBV20-1 to TRBJ1-4; D unresolved. Germline V gene data show CDR1 as DFQATT and CDR2 as SNEGSKA (reference sequence). V shed 8 bases and J shed 5 bases, with 15 bases lying between them. This CDR3 is 13 amino acids long. In DNA form, the CDR3 reads TGCAGTACGCTCTGGACCATGAATGAAAAACTGTTTTTT. As protein: CSTLWTMNEKLFF.

This clonotype turned up a few times. The rearrangement links TRBV20-1 to TRBJ1-2; 7 bases fit TRBD1. The CDR3 length is 13 residues. Per germline, CDR1 DFQATT and CDR2 SNEGSKA (reference sequence). V trimming: 7 bases; J trimming: 5 bases; junction bases outside the gene matches: 10. The CDR3 bases are TGCAGTGACCAAGACAGGGTATCGTATGGCTACACCTTC. Encoded protein: CSDQDRVSYGYTF.

This chain connects TRBV6-1 to TRBJ2-5; D call uncertain. Germline V gives CDR1 MNHNS, CDR2 SASEGT. The CDR3 length is 12 residues. V was cut by 8 bases and J by 2 bases, with 9 bases left in between. This CDR3 reads CASHMPQETQYF. The DNA for the CDR3 is TGTGCCAGCCACATGCCTCAAGAGACCCAGTACTTC.

This rearrangement joins TRBV20-1 to TRBJ2-1, with D perhaps TRBD1 (6 bases). The V and J ends lost 3 bases and 5 bases respectively, with 11 bases between them. Germline V gene sequence: CDR1 DFQATT, CDR2 SNEGSKA (reference sequence). CDR3 length: 13 residues. The CDR3 protein is CSARKGHNNEQFF. CDR3 nucleotides: TGCAGTGCTAGGAAGGGACACAACAATGAGCAGTTCTTC.

Worth noting for this clonotype: The conserved phenylalanine or tryptophan is not found at the CDR3 terminus, so this likely reflects a read error. The chain recombines TRBV6-1 with TRBJ2-5; 9 bases fit TRBD2. The J call may be incorrect, as the DNA end agrees better with TRBJ2-7. The CDR3 consists of 15 residues. Germline values: CDR1 MNHNS, CDR2 SASEGT. CDR3 in amino acids: CASSRSGRPSYEQYL. CDR3 DNA: TGTGCCAGCAGTCGAAGCGGGAGGCCCTCCTACGAGCAGTACTTA.

The chain has TRBV12-2 and TRBJ2-6; the DNA was not used to check the table's D call, TRBD1. TRBV12-2 is reported as a pseudogene. The CDR3 covers 19 residues. The CDR3 DNA reads TGTGCAAGTCGCTTATCTACCACCCAGGGGCCCTCTGGGGCCAACGTCCTGACTTTC. It yields the protein CASRLSTTQGPSGANVLTF.

Notes on this clonotype: This likely comes from a read error, as the CDR3 has no conserved phenylalanine or tryptophan at its end. CDR3 DNA sequence: TGCGCCAGCAGCTTGGTCCCAGCGGGGGAGAAAGAGACCCAGTACAAC. This codes for CASSLVPAGEKETQYN. The V gene is TRBV5-1, the J gene TRBJ2-5, with TRBD2 identical over 8 bases. Germline CDR1 and CDR2: SGHRS and YFSETQ. The junction had 7 bases not matched to a gene; V was cut back by 0 bases and J by 3 bases. The CDR3 is 16 amino acids.

This chain joins TRBV20-1 and TRBJ2-7; 9 bases are shared with TRBD2. From germline, CDR1 is DFQATT and CDR2 SNEGSKA (reference sequence). This CDR3 has 14 residues. V lost 5 bases, J lost 2 bases, and 7 bases stayed unmatched. As DNA, the CDR3 is TGCAGTGCTCCCGATAGCGGGAGAACCTACGAGCAGTACTTC. It codes for CSAPDSGRTYEQYF.

A word on this clonotype: Since no conserved phenylalanine or tryptophan closes the CDR3, a read error is the likely cause. This chain connects TRBV20-1 to TRBJ2-5; D is possibly TRBD1 (6 bases). Germline CDR1 is DFQATT and CDR2 is SNEGSKA (reference sequence). Trimming removed 6 bases at V and 4 bases at J, with 18 bases between. The CDR3 runs to 14 residues. The CDR3, as DNA: TGCAGTGCAAAAGACAGGTTGTACCGAGAGACCCAGTACTGC. Protein: CSAKDRLYRETQYC.

The gene calls are TRBV20-1 and TRBJ1-1; no clear D. This CDR3 spans 14 amino acids. The germline V gene encodes CDR1 DFQATT and CDR2 SNEGSKA (reference sequence). Trimming pared 2 bases from V and 0 bases from J, leaving 10 bases between. This CDR3 reads CSARLGRMNTEAFF. The DNA of the CDR3 is TGCAGTGCTAGACTAGGGCGGATGAACACTGAAGCTTTCTTT.

This chain connects TRBV7-8 to TRBJ2-1, with 12 nucleotides matching TRBD2. This CDR3 contains 16 residues. The V and J ends lost 1 base and 9 bases, in that order; junction bases with no gene match: 7. The germline gives CDR1 SGHVS, CDR2 FQNEAQ. Written as DNA, the CDR3 is TGTGCCAGCAGCTTAGAGCTAGCGGGAGGGCAGATTGAGCAGTTCTTC. Amino acids: CASSLELAGGQIEQFF.

CDR3: CASSAFLAGLYEQYF. In DNA, the CDR3 is TGTGCCAGCAGTGCGTTTTTAGCGGGGCTCTACGAGCAGTACTTC. The rearrangement uses TRBV12-3 or TRBV12-4 and TRBJ2-7, with 8 bases matching TRBD2. With 5 bases clipped from V and 3 bases from J, the junction kept 9 bases outside the gene matches. This CDR3 region has 15 residues.